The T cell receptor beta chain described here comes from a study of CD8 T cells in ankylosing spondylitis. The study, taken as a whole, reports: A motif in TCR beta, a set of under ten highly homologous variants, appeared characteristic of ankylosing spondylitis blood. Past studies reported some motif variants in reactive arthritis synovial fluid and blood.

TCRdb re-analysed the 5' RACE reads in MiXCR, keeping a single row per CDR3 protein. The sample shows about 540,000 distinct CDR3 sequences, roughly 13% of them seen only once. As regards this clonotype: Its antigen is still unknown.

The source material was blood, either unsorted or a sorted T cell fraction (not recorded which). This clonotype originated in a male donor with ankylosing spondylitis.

The CDR3 DNA is TGCAGTGCTCTGGGACTAGCGGGAGACAATGAGCAGTTCTTC. Translated, it gives CSALGLAGDNEQFF. V usage is TRBV20-1 and J usage is TRBJ2-1; TRBD2 agrees at 14 bases. V shed 5 bases and J 5 bases; nucleotides not matched to a gene: 2. The CDR3 runs 14 residues. Per germline, CDR1 DFQATT and CDR2 SNEGSKA (reference sequence).